This T cell receptor (beta chain) came from a study of technical replicates of blood from a handful of donors. V was trimmed by 1 base and J by 0 bases, leaving 9 bases between them. The CDR3 loop spans 15 amino acids. CDR1 SGHAT and CDR2 FQNNGV come from the germline V gene. Sequenced by immunoSEQ multiplex PCR; TCRdb stores in-frame clones only, minus some. Counted here are under 100,000 clones, 90% to 97% occurring once; the ten biggest clones make up 0.31%. Material for sequencing was T cells isolated from PBMCs. The chain combines TRBV11-2 with TRBJ1-1, with D possibly TRBD1 on 5 matching bases. This clonotype was sampled from a human donor in good health. The CDR3 coding sequence is TGTGCCAGCAGCTTAGCCGGGGGGATGAACACTGAAGCTTTCTTT. This gives the protein CASSLAGGMNTEAFF.